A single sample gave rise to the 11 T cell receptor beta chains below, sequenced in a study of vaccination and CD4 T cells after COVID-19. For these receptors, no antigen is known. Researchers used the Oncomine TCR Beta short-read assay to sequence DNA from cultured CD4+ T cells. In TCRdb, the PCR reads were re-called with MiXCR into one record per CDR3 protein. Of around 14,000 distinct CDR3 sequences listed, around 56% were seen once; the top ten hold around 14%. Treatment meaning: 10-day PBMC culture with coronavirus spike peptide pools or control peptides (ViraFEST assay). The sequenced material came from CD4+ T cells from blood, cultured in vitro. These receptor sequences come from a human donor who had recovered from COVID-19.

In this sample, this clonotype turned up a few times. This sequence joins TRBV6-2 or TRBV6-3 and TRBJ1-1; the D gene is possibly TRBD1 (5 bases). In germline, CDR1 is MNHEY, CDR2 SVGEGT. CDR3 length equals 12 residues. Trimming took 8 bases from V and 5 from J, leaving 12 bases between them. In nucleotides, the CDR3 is TGTGCCAGCGCGAACAGGCTTACTGAAGCTTTCTTT. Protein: CASANRLTEAFF.

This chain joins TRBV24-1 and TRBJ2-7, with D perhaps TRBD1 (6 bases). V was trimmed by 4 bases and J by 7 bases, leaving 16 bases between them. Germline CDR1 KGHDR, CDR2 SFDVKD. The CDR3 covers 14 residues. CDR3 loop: CATSEKGGDREQYF. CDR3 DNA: TGTGCCACCAGTGAGAAAGGGGGAGACCGGGAGCAGTACTTC.

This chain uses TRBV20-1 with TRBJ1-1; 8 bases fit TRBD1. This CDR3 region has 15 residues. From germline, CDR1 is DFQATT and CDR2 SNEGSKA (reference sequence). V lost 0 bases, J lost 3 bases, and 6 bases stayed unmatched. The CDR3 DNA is TGCAGTGCTAGAGATCTAGCAGGGGGCTACACTGAAGCTTTCTTT. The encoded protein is CSARDLAGGYTEAFF.

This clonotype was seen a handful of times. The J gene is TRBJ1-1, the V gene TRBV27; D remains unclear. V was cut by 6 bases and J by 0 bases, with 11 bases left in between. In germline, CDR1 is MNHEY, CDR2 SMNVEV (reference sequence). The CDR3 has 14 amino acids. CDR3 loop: CASSPRRVNTEAFF. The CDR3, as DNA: TGTGCCAGCAGCCCCCGGAGGGTGAACACTGAAGCTTTCTTT.

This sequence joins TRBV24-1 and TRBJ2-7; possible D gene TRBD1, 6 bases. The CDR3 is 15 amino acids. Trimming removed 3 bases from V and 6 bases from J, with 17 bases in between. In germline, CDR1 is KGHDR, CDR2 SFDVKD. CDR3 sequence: CATSDPGTNNGEQYF. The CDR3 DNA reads TGTGCCACCAGTGATCCCGGGACAAACAACGGCGAGCAGTACTTC.

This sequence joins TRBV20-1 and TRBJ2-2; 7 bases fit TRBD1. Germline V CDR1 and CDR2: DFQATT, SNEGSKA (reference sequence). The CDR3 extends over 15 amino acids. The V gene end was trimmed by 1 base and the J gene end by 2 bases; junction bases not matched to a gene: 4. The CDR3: CSARATGVNTGELFF. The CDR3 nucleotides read TGCAGTGCTAGAGCCACAGGGGTTAACACCGGGGAGCTGTTTTTT.

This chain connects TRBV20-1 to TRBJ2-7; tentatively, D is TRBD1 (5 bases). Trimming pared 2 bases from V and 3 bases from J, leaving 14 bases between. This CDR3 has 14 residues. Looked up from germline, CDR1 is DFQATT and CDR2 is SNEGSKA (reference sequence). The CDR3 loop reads CSARNPRQFYEQYF. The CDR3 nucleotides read TGCAGTGCTAGAAACCCTCGACAGTTCTACGAGCAGTACTTC.

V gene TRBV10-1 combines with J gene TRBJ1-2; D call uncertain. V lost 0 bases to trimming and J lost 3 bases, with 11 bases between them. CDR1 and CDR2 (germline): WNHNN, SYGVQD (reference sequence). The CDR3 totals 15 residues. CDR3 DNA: TGCGCCAGCAGTGAGTCTCGGGGTCCCGACTATGGCTACACCTTC. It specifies CASSESRGPDYGYTF.

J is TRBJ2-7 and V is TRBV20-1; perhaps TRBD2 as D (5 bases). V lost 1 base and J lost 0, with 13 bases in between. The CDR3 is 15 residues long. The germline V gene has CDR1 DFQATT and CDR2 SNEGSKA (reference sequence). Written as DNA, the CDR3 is TGCAGTGCTAGAGCCGCGGACTGGGGCTCCTACGAGCAGTACTTC. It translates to CSARAADWGSYEQYF.

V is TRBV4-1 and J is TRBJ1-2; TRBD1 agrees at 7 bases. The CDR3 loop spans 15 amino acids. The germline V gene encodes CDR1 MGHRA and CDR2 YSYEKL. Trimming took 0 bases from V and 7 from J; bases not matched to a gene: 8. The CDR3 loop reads CASSQELAQGGGYTF. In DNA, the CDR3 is TGCGCCAGCAGCCAAGAATTGGCCCAGGGGGGTGGCTACACCTTC.

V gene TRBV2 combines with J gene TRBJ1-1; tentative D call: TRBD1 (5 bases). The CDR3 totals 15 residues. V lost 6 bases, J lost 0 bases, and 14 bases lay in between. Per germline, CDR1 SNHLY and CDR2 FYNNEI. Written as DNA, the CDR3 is TGTGCCAGCAGGAGGCAGGGAGCCATGAACACTGAAGCTTTCTTT. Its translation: CASRRQGAMNTEAFF.